These 32 T cell receptor beta chains came from one sample sequenced in a study of post-analysis software for immune sequencing data. Unique molecular identifiers were carried by the TCR beta cDNA libraries. TCRdb recomputed calls from the PCR reads with MiXCR, one row per CDR3 protein. The sample yields 820,000 or so distinct CDR3 sequences, approximately 57% seen once. Study results and limitations: Compared with controls, patients had more of about 5 TRBV segments, including TRBV5-6, TRBV5-1 and TRBV20-1.

These receptors have no known antigen. The material sequenced was blood. Every receptor here comes from a girl under 18 with multiple sclerosis.

The CDR3 DNA is TGCAGTGCTAGAGACCTAGCGGGGGACTACAATGAGCAGTTCTTC. Protein: CSARDLAGDYNEQFF. The V gene is TRBV20-1, the J gene TRBJ2-1, with 10 positions matching TRBD2. Germline V lookup: CDR1 DFQATT, CDR2 SNEGSKA (reference sequence). The CDR3 has 15 amino acids. Germline trimming cut 0 bases from V and 3 bases from J; bases unmatched to any gene: 2.

In this sample, this clonotype turned up a few times. V usage is TRBV20-1 and J usage is TRBJ2-5; weak D call: TRBD1 (6 bases). The CDR3 totals 14 residues. Germline loops: CDR1 DFQATT, CDR2 SNEGSKA (reference sequence). Between the trimmed V and J ends, which lost 1 base and 6 bases, there was a span of 15 bases. CDR3 protein: CSARGQERWKTQYF. Here the CDR3 DNA reads TGCAGTGCTAGAGGACAGGAAAGGTGGAAGACCCAGTACTTC.

The V gene is TRBV10-3, the J gene TRBJ2-3; 9 bases map to TRBD2. V lost 1 base to trimming and J lost 2 bases; unmatched junction nucleotides: 13. There are 19 residues in the CDR3. In germline, CDR1 is ENHRY, CDR2 SYGVKD. Here the CDR3 DNA reads TGTGCCATCAGTGAGTTACAGCGGGGGGCCCTTCGGGCCACAGATACGCAGTATTTT. Translation: CAISELQRGALRATDTQYF.

The CDR3, as DNA: TGTGCCAGCAGCCCCTCTTCGGACACTGAAGCTTTCTTT. Encoded protein: CASSPSSDTEAFF. V and J are TRBV11-3 and TRBJ1-1, with D uncertain. The CDR3 covers 13 residues. Germline values: CDR1 SGHNT, CDR2 YENEEA. V was clipped by 5 bases and J by 3 bases, with 10 bases between them.

This clonotype was recorded a few times. This chain links TRBV6-6 with TRBJ1-1; D is possibly TRBD1 (6 bases). The CDR3 loop spans 15 amino acids. Germline-derived CDR1 and CDR2 are MNHNY and SVGAGI (reference sequence). With 10 bases removed from V and 4 bases from J, the gap between germline ends came to 22 bases. In DNA, the CDR3 is TGTGCCACCACCCTGCCGGGCGGGGGGCGCACTGAAGCTTTCTTT. This sequence encodes CATTLPGGGRTEAFF.

The chain is built from TRBV4-1 and TRBJ2-1; no firm D call. This CDR3 has 14 amino acids. Trimming removed 1 base at V and 5 bases at J, with 9 bases between. The germline CDR1 and CDR2 sequences are MGHRA and YSYEKL. The CDR3 sequence: CASSQGLTDNEQFF. CDR3 sequence (DNA): TGCGCCAGCAGCCAAGGCCTTACAGACAATGAGCAGTTCTTC.

This chain joins TRBV6-5 and TRBJ2-7; TRBD2 matches at 13 bases. The V and J ends lost 5 bases and 7 bases, in that order; junction bases with no gene match: 8. The germline V gene encodes CDR1 MNHEY and CDR2 SVGAGI. There are 15 residues in the CDR3. The DNA of the CDR3 is TGTGCCAGCAGTGTCCGGACTAGCGGGGGTAGAGAGCAGTACTTC. Amino acids: CASSVRTSGGREQYF.

The rearrangement uses TRBV25-1 and TRBJ2-3; D is tentatively TRBD1 or TRBD2 (6 bases each). Germline-derived CDR1 and CDR2 are MGHDK and SYGVNS. V was trimmed by 5 bases and J by 4 bases, leaving 13 bases between them. This CDR3 is built from 14 residues. Here the CDR3 DNA reads TGTGCCAGCAGTAGGGGGGAGTGGGCAGATACGCAGTATTTT. It specifies CASSRGEWADTQYF.

The V call is TRBV7-3, the J call TRBJ2-4; D remains ambiguous. From germline, CDR1 is SGHTA and CDR2 FQGTGA. The length of the CDR3 is 14 residues. Trimming took 0 bases from V and 6 from J, leaving 9 bases between them. CDR3 coding DNA: TGTGCCAGCAGCTTAACGTCTTCGGGAAACATTCAGTACTTC. This translates into CASSLTSSGNIQYF.

The V call is TRBV6-6, the J call TRBJ2-3, with 8 bases matching TRBD2. The CDR3 runs to 16 residues. CDR1 and CDR2 (germline): MNHNY, SVGAGI (reference sequence). The trim removed 4 bases at V and 5 bases at J, leaving 11 bases unmatched. CDR3 DNA: TGTGCCAGCAGTTCCATAGCCGGGAGGGACAAAGATACGCAGTATTTT. Protein sequence: CASSSIAGRDKDTQYF.

This clonotype was observed a few times. This rearrangement joins TRBV6-5 to TRBJ1-2, with 10 bases aligning to TRBD1. The length of the CDR3 is 20 residues. CDR1 is MNHEY, CDR2 SVGAGI, per germline. The V gene end was trimmed by 1 base and the J gene end by 4 bases; junction bases not matched to a gene: 18. CDR3 residues: CASSYLPPGTGEPGSYGYTF. The DNA for the CDR3 is TGTGCCAGCAGTTACTTACCGCCCGGGACAGGGGAGCCCGGGAGCTATGGCTACACCTTC.

The V and J genes are TRBV25-1 and TRBJ1-1, with 9 bases that match TRBD1. V shed 4 bases, J shed 4 bases, and the junction held 4 bases outside the gene matches. Germline-derived CDR1 and CDR2 are MGHDK and SYGVNS. The CDR3 length is 14 residues. This chain's CDR3 is CASSGPGQGTEAFF. The CDR3 region has the DNA TGTGCCAGCAGTGGTCCGGGACAGGGCACTGAAGCTTTCTTT.

The chain is built from TRBV2 and TRBJ2-4; no clear D. The J call may be in error: the DNA end matches TRBJ2-7 better. Germline CDR1 SNHLY, CDR2 FYNNEI. The CDR3 consists of 12 residues. The CDR3 is CASSEIVDEQYF. In DNA form, the CDR3 reads TGTGCCAGCAGTGAAATAGTAGACGAGCAGTACTTC.

V gene TRBV27 combines with J gene TRBJ1-1; D remains ambiguous. CDR1 and CDR2 (germline): MNHEY, SMNVEV (reference sequence). V lost 6 bases and J lost 3, with 8 bases in between. This CDR3 has 12 residues. In DNA form, the CDR3 reads TGTGCCAGCAGCGGAGGGTACACTGAAGCTTTCTTT. Encoded protein: CASSGGYTEAFF.

This clonotype was detected only a few times. This sequence joins TRBV29-1 and TRBJ2-7; 8 bases map to TRBD1. The CDR3 length is 13 residues. Germline values: CDR1 SQVTM, CDR2 ANQGSEA. Losses at the gene ends were 4 bases for V and 3 bases for J; bases not matched to a gene: 5. CDR3 amino acids: CSVGDRTDYEQYF. In nucleotides, the CDR3 is TGCAGCGTTGGGGACAGGACAGACTACGAGCAGTACTTC.

This chain joins TRBV7-2 and TRBJ2-6; D is unclear. The CDR3 runs 15 residues. V shed 2 bases and J shed 4 bases, with 9 bases lying between them. The germline V gene encodes CDR1 SGHTA and CDR2 FQGNSA. Here the CDR3 DNA reads TGTGCCAGCAGCTTACCTCTTAAAGGGGCCAACGTCCTGACTTTC. As protein: CASSLPLKGANVLTF.

In this sample, this clonotype turned up a few times. The chain has TRBV29-1 and TRBJ1-1, with D possibly being TRBD1 (5 bases). The CDR3 loop spans 13 amino acids. CDR1 is SQVTM, CDR2 ANQGSEA, per germline. The ends were cut back, 4 bases at V and 0 bases at J, with 9 bases in the middle. The CDR3 sequence: CSVGRGLNTEAFF. DNA of the CDR3: TGCAGCGTTGGGAGGGGCCTGAACACTGAAGCTTTCTTT.

The chain recombines TRBV7-9 with TRBJ1-2; D unclear. V was pared by 8 bases and J by 1 base, with 8 bases between. CDR1 and CDR2 from the germline V gene are SEHNR and FQNEAQ (reference sequence). This CDR3 is built from 12 residues. CDR3 bases: TGTGCCAGCGGTACAAGTAACTATGGCTACACCTTC. Its translation is CASGTSNYGYTF. The variable domain in full, completed from reference TRBV7-9 and TRBJ1-2, reads DTGVSQNPRHKITKRGQNVTFRCDPISEHNRLYWYRQTLGQGPEFLTYFQNEAQLEKSRLLSDRFSAERPKGSFSTLEIQRTEQGDSAMYLCASGTSNYGYTFGSGTRLTVV.

The chain is built from TRBV29-1 and TRBJ2-5; D is uncertain. The CDR3 is 13 residues long. V gave up 4 bases and J gave up 5 bases, with 14 bases separating them. Germline CDR1 is SQVTM and CDR2 is ANQGSEA. The CDR3 nucleotides read TGCAGCGTTGCGGCCTCCGTCCTGGAGACCCAGTACTTC. It encodes CSVAASVLETQYF.

The chain employs TRBV5-4 and TRBJ2-5; TRBD2 matches at 11 bases. The DNA end is more similar to TRBJ2-7, so the J call may be wrong. Germline V gives CDR1 SGHNT, CDR2 YYREEE (reference sequence). The CDR3 extends over 16 amino acids. In nucleotides, the CDR3 is TGTGCCAGCAGCACCGGAGGTGGGACTAGCGGCTACGAGCAGTACTTC. Translated, it gives CASSTGGGTSGYEQYF.

The rearrangement joins TRBV20-1 to TRBJ2-5; weak D call: TRBD1 (6 bases). V lost 0 bases, J lost 3 bases, and 8 bases lay in between. CDR3 length equals 13 residues. The germline V gene encodes CDR1 DFQATT and CDR2 SNEGSKA (reference sequence). The CDR3 DNA is TGCAGTGCTAGAGATTGGACAGAAGAGACCCAGTACTTC. It encodes CSARDWTEETQYF.

The genes are TRBV5-1 and TRBJ2-5, with TRBD1 identical over 7 bases. The CDR3 loop spans 15 amino acids. The germline CDR1 and CDR2 sequences are SGHRS and YFSETQ. V shed 4 bases and J 2 bases; nucleotides not matched to a gene: 8. Written as DNA, the CDR3 is TGCGCCAGCAGCGACCGGGACAGCCGTCAAGAGACCCAGTACTTC. This encodes CASSDRDSRQETQYF.

J is TRBJ1-6 and V is TRBV10-3; TRBD1 matches 7 bases. This CDR3 has 13 residues. Trimming cost V 10 bases and J 5 bases; bases outside gene matches: 5. Germline V gives CDR1 ENHRY, CDR2 SYGVKD. CDR3 residues: CATGTEDNSPLHF. The DNA for the CDR3 is TGTGCCACCGGGACAGAAGATAATTCACCCCTCCACTTT.

On this clonotype: Its ends do not fully match the called genes, so a read error is possible. The chain uses TRBV7-6 and TRBJ2-1; 9 nucleotides align to TRBD2. Germline CDR1 SGHVS, CDR2 FNYEAQ. CDR3 length: 16 residues. The CDR3 region has the DNA TGTGCCAGCAGCTTAGAGGGGACTAGCTCCTGCAATGAGCAGTTCTTC. It translates to CASSLEGTSSCNEQFF.

This clonotype was detected once. DNA of the CDR3: TGTGCCAGCAGTCCGACAGGGGGCTCGTTTCAGCCCCAGCATTTT. This gives the protein CASSPTGGSFQPQHF. The chain carries TRBV12-3 or TRBV12-4 and TRBJ1-5; 10 nucleotides line up with TRBD1. The CDR3 consists of 15 residues. Trimming took 5 bases from V and 6 from J; bases not matched to a gene: 7.

This chain links TRBV25-1 with TRBJ2-3; TRBD2 agrees at 9 bases. The V segment lost 3 bases and the J segment 1 base; nucleotides outside the gene matches: 5. Germline V gene sequence: CDR1 MGHDK, CDR2 SYGVNS. This CDR3 region has 16 residues. Here the CDR3 reads CASSDRTSARTDTQYF. As DNA, the CDR3 is TGTGCCAGCAGTGATCGGACTAGCGCCCGCACAGATACGCAGTATTTT.

This clonotype has a handful of counts. This chain joins TRBV30 and TRBJ1-1; D is ambiguous. Germline CDR1 is GTSNPN and CDR2 is SVGIG (reference sequence). V lost 2 bases, J lost 0 bases, and 10 bases lay in between. The CDR3 is 14 residues long. CDR3 nucleotides: TGTGCCTGGAGTCCAGGAGTACTGAACACTGAAGCTTTCTTT. Translated, it gives CAWSPGVLNTEAFF. Together with reference TRBV30 and TRBJ1-1, the CDR3 gives the full variable domain: SQTIHQWPATLVQPVGSPLSLECTVEGTSNPNLYWYRQAAGRGLQLLFYSVGIGQISSEVPQNLSASRPQDRQFILSSKKLLLSDSGFYLCAWSPGVLNTEAFFGQGTRLTVV.

This clonotype was observed a handful of times. The chain combines TRBV2 with TRBJ2-7; D gene ambiguous. The J call is uncertain, as TRBJ2-4 better fits the DNA end. Germline-derived CDR1 and CDR2 are SNHLY and FYNNEI. This CDR3 contains 16 residues. This CDR3 is CASIRRTEKGGYIQYF. DNA of the CDR3: TGTGCCAGCATTCGCCGGACGGAAAAGGGCGGATACATTCAGTACTTC.

This chain uses TRBV5-1 with TRBJ2-7, with TRBD1 matching 9 bases. The V and J ends lost 4 bases and 2 bases, in that order; junction bases with no gene match: 7. Germline lookup yields CDR1 SGHRS and CDR2 YFSETQ. The CDR3 has 15 amino acids. The CDR3 coding sequence is TGCGCCAGCAGCATGGGACAGGGCACCGCCTACGAGCAGTACTTC. Translation gives CASSMGQGTAYEQYF.

The chain links TRBV7-9 to TRBJ2-5; possibly TRBD2 for D (6 bases). V dropped 4 bases and J dropped 2 bases, with 14 bases sitting between them. Germline CDR1 SEHNR, CDR2 FQNEAQ (reference sequence). There are 15 residues in the CDR3. CDR3 protein: CASSSSSGEQETQYF. The CDR3 nucleotides are TGTGCCAGCAGCTCGAGTAGCGGTGAACAAGAGACCCAGTACTTC. The full variable domain, rest sourced from reference TRBV7-9 and TRBJ2-5, is DTGVSQNPRHKITKRGQNVTFRCDPISEHNRLYWYRQTLGQGPEFLTYFQNEAQLEKSRLLSDRFSAERPKGSFSTLEIQRTEQGDSAMYLCASSSSSGEQETQYFGPGTRLLVL.

V gene TRBV6-2 or TRBV6-3 combines with J gene TRBJ2-5; TRBD1 agrees at 10 bases. After removal of 4 bases from V and 4 bases from J, the junction contained 6 bases not matched to a gene. Germline CDR1 is MNHEY and CDR2 is SVGEGT. The CDR3 contains 15 residues. The CDR3 bases are TGTGCCAGCAGTTGGGGGACAGGGGTGTCAGAGACCCAGTACTTC. This codes for CASSWGTGVSETQYF.

This clonotype was seen only a few times. The chain uses TRBV12-3 or TRBV12-4 and TRBJ2-7; TRBD1 agrees at 7 bases. The CDR3 totals 13 residues. Germline trimming cut 7 bases from V and 6 bases from J; bases unmatched to any gene: 9. This CDR3 reads CASKSTGTSEQYF. CDR3 bases: TGTGCCAGCAAATCGACAGGGACCAGCGAGCAGTACTTC.